These 3 T cell receptor beta chains originate from one sample sequenced in a study of T cell changes during pregnancy in multiple sclerosis. Assay: immunoSEQ multiplex PCR; the TCRdb copy retains only in-frame clones and omits some. The data hold 30,000 to 45,000 clones, with just over 90% observed a single time. The sequences come from CD4+ T cells from peripheral blood mononuclear cells, collected after pregnancy. The receptor source for this set is a female donor with multiple sclerosis, enrolled in a pregnancy study.

This clone was recorded once. The V and J genes are TRBV6-1 and TRBJ2-5; 7 nucleotides align to TRBD1. The length of the CDR3 is 15 residues. V shed 8 bases, J shed 3 bases, and the junction held 12 bases outside the gene matches. Germline V gene lookup returns CDR1 MNHNS and CDR2 SASEGT. CDR3 DNA: TGTGCCAGCCTCCGACAGGGTTATGGGGAAGAGACCCAGTACTTC. As protein: CASLRQGYGEETQYF.

This clone was recorded only once. The J gene is TRBJ2-1, the V gene TRBV11-2; D is undetermined. The CDR3 runs to 11 residues. The V gene lost 10 bases and the J gene lost 12 bases, with 16 bases spanning the gap. Germline values: CDR1 SGHAT, CDR2 FQNNGV. The CDR3 sequence is CAINRDSRQFF. Written as DNA, the CDR3 is TGTGCCATAAACCGCGACTCGAGGCAGTTCTTC.

The V and J genes are TRBV7-2 and TRBJ1-2; possible D gene TRBD1, 5 bases. CDR1 and CDR2 from the germline V gene are SGHTA and FQGNSA. CDR3 size: 15 residues. V lost 2 bases and J 2 bases, leaving 12 bases between the germline ends. CDR3 residues: CASSLNPAGNYGYTF. The DNA of the CDR3 is TGTGCCAGCAGCTTAAATCCTGCAGGGAACTATGGCTACACCTTC.